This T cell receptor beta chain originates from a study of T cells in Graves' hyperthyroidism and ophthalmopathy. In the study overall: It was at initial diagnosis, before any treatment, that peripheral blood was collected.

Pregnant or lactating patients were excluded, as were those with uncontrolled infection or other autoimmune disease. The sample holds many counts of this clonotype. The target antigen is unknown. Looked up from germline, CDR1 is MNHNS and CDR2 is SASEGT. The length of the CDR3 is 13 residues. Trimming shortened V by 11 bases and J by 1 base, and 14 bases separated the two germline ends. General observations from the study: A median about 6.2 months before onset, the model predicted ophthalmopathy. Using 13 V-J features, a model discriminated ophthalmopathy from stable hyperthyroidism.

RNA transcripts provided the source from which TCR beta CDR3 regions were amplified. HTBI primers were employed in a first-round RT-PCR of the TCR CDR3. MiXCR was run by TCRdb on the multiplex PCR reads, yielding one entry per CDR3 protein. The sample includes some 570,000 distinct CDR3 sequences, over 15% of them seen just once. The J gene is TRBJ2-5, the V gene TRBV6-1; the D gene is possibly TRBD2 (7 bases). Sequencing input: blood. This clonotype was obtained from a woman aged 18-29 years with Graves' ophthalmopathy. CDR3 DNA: TGTGCCGGGGGGGCGGGACTCCAAGAGACCCAGTACTTC. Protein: CAGGAGLQETQYF.